These 29 T cell receptor beta chains originate from one sample sequenced in a study of T cells after yellow fever vaccination. MiXCR was run by TCRdb on the 5' RACE reads, yielding one entry per CDR3 protein. The table records about 220,000 distinct CDR3 sequences, approximately 3.2% of them present only once. The specimen comprised CD4+ T cells sorted from PBMCs, sampled 10 days after the yellow fever booster vaccination. These receptor sequences come from a man younger than 30 who received the YFV17D yellow fever vaccine.

This clonotype has ten or more counts. The chain employs TRBV12-3 or TRBV12-4 and TRBJ1-5; maybe TRBD1 (5 bases). The ends were cut back, 1 base at V and 4 bases at J, with 5 bases in the middle. The CDR3 runs to 13 residues. The DNA for the CDR3 is TGTGCCAGCAGTTTAGACAGGAATCAGCCCCAGCATTTT. Protein product: CASSLDRNQPQHF.

This clonotype was detected many times. This chain joins TRBV7-9 and TRBJ1-1; unclear D gene. The V gene's germline CDR1 is SEHNR and CDR2 FQNEAQ (reference sequence). This CDR3 contains 14 residues. V dropped 2 bases and J dropped 1 base, with 8 bases sitting between them. As DNA, the CDR3 is TGTGCCAGCAGCTTACAAGACCCGAACACTGAAGCTTTCTTT. As protein: CASSLQDPNTEAFF.

This clonotype came up many times. The chain combines TRBV7-2 with TRBJ2-5; D call uncertain. This CDR3 has 12 amino acids. Trimming removed 5 bases from V and 5 bases from J, with 9 bases in between. Germline-derived CDR1 and CDR2 are SGHTA and FQGNSA. In DNA, the CDR3 is TGTGCCAGCAGCCCCTACGGGGAGACCCAGTACTTC. This translates into CASSPYGETQYF.

This clonotype was counted a few times. The chain carries TRBV10-3 and TRBJ2-3, with unresolved D. V lost 10 bases and J lost 3, with 11 bases in between. Germline V gene sequence: CDR1 ENHRY, CDR2 SYGVKD. CDR3 length: 12 amino acids. The CDR3 DNA reads TGTGCCACCGCTCGCAGGACAGATACGCAGTATTTT. It encodes CATARRTDTQYF.

The sample holds many counts of this clonotype. The V and J genes are TRBV7-2 and TRBJ1-5; the D gene is possibly TRBD1 (5 bases). From germline, CDR1 is SGHTA and CDR2 FQGNSA. Trimming removed 1 base from V and 11 bases from J, with 18 bases in between. The CDR3 contains 15 residues. CDR3 residues: CASSLVLGQGWSQHF. In DNA, the CDR3 is TGTGCCAGCAGCTTAGTTCTGGGCCAGGGCTGGTCCCAGCATTTT.

Ten or more counts support this clonotype. V gene TRBV28 combines with J gene TRBJ2-3, with unresolved D. Germline V gene data show CDR1 as MDHEN and CDR2 as SYDVKM. The V gene lost 7 bases and the J gene lost 2 bases, with 7 bases spanning the gap. This CDR3 region has 12 residues. The chain's CDR3 is CASTSFTDTQYF. In DNA form, the CDR3 reads TGTGCCAGCACCAGCTTCACAGATACGCAGTATTTT.

Ten or more counts support this clonotype. The chain employs TRBV15 and TRBJ2-1, with a tentative D call TRBD2 (6 bases). V lost 3 bases to trimming and J lost 7 bases, with 22 bases between them. CDR3 length equals 17 residues. Germline V CDR1 and CDR2: LNHNV, YYDKDF (reference sequence). The CDR3 DNA reads TGTGCCACCAGCAGTAGGGCCGGAGGAGGGGTGGGGAATGAGCAGTTCTTC. Encoded protein: CATSSRAGGGVGNEQFF.

In its sample, this clonotype was seen many times. The chain couples TRBV30 to TRBJ2-7, with a weak D call TRBD1 (5 bases). The germline V gene has CDR1 GTSNPN and CDR2 SVGIG (reference sequence). The CDR3 totals 14 residues. V was trimmed by 0 bases and J by 7 bases, leaving 16 bases between them. CDR3: CAWSVPQGLGEQYF. The CDR3 nucleotides are TGTGCCTGGAGTGTGCCCCAGGGTCTAGGAGAGCAGTACTTC.

This clonotype was observed at least ten times. The chain couples TRBV7-2 to TRBJ1-5; D call uncertain. The CDR3 is 15 amino acids. The germline gives CDR1 SGHTA, CDR2 FQGNSA. V shed 2 bases and J shed 6 bases, with 14 bases lying between them. Written as DNA, the CDR3 is TGTGCCAGCAGCTTATCTATGAGGGCTTCTCAGCCCCAGCATTTT. This codes for CASSLSMRASQPQHF.

This clonotype was seen a few times. CDR3 sequence (DNA): TGTGCCAGCAGTCTAGGGGACAGGGGGCGATTTAGAAAATCCTACGAGCAGTACTTC. Protein sequence: CASSLGDRGRFRKSYEQYF. The chain links TRBV12-3 or TRBV12-4 to TRBJ2-7; 12 bases map to TRBD1. J gave up 1 base and V 5 bases, and 15 bases lay outside the gene matches. The CDR3 is 19 residues long.

This clonotype was found many times. This sequence joins TRBV6-5 and TRBJ1-3; D uncertain. CDR3 size: 15 residues. Looked up from germline, CDR1 is MNHEY and CDR2 is SVGAGI. Between the trimmed V and J ends, which lost 0 bases and 2 bases, there was a span of 8 bases. The CDR3 DNA reads as TGTGCCAGCAGTTACTCGTGGGTTCCTGGAAACACCATATATTTT. Translation gives CASSYSWVPGNTIYF.

This clonotype was seen repeatedly, ten times or more. The chain recombines TRBV7-2 with TRBJ1-1; D unclear. The CDR3 runs to 13 residues. V lost 5 bases and J lost 4, with 11 bases in between. Germline CDR1 SGHTA, CDR2 FQGNSA. This CDR3 is CASSLHGSTEAFF. DNA for the CDR3: TGTGCCAGCAGCCTACACGGGTCCACTGAAGCTTTCTTT.

The chain employs TRBV6-5 and TRBJ1-2, with D maybe TRBD1 (6 bases). The CDR3 totals 13 residues. With 5 bases removed from V and 5 bases from J, the gap between germline ends came to 12 bases. Germline V lookup: CDR1 MNHEY, CDR2 SVGAGI. The CDR3 reads CASSKQGKYGYTF. CDR3 in DNA: TGTGCCAGCAGTAAACAGGGAAAGTATGGCTACACCTTC.

This clonotype was seen more than once but under ten times. The chain uses TRBV18 and TRBJ1-2, with D possibly TRBD1 on 6 matching bases. V was clipped by 2 bases and J by 4 bases, with 14 bases between them. This CDR3 region has 15 residues. Per germline, CDR1 KGHSH and CDR2 LQKENI. As DNA, the CDR3 is TGTGCCAGCTCACCAACGGGGGGCGAGCTCTATGGCTACACCTTC. Residues: CASSPTGGELYGYTF.

This clonotype has ten or more counts. The V call is TRBV6-5, the J call TRBJ2-3, with D perhaps given as TRBD1 or TRBD2 (5 bases each). CDR1 is MNHEY, CDR2 SVGAGI, per germline. This CDR3 has 16 amino acids. V was clipped by 0 bases and J by 4 bases, with 14 bases between them. Written as DNA, the CDR3 is TGTGCCAGCAGTTACTCGAGTAGGCAGGGAGCAGATACGCAGTATTTT. The encoded protein is CASSYSSRQGADTQYF.

This clonotype came up many times. The V and J genes are TRBV7-9 and TRBJ1-4; a weak D match, TRBD1 (6 bases). Germline loops: CDR1 SEHNR, CDR2 FQNEAQ (reference sequence). Trimming pared 0 bases from V and 9 bases from J, leaving 14 bases between. The CDR3 spans 15 residues. The CDR3 nucleotides are TGTGCCAGCAGCTTAGCTAAGGGGGACGATCAAAAACTGTTTTTT. It yields the protein CASSLAKGDDQKLFF.

Ten or more counts support this clonotype. The chain links TRBV4-3 to TRBJ2-4; TRBD2 might be the D (5 bases). Trimming stripped 1 base from V and 6 bases from J, with 10 bases between. The germline gives CDR1 LGHNA, CDR2 YSLEER. This CDR3 region has 14 residues. CDR3 amino acids: CASSQGTEGNIQYF. The CDR3 coding sequence is TGCGCCAGCAGCCAAGGAACAGAGGGAAACATTCAGTACTTC.

The genes are TRBV4-2 and TRBJ1-2; the D gene is possibly TRBD1 (5 bases). Germline V gene data show CDR1 as LGHNA and CDR2 as YNFKEQ. With 1 base removed from V and 4 bases from J, the gap between germline ends came to 10 bases. The CDR3 consists of 14 residues. The CDR3 protein is CASSQVQGSYGYTF. The CDR3 region has the DNA TGTGCCAGCAGCCAAGTTCAGGGCAGCTATGGCTACACCTTC.

This clonotype came up many times. The chain links TRBV4-2 to TRBJ1-1; 8 bases align to TRBD1. Per the germline V gene, CDR1 is LGHNA and CDR2 is YNFKEQ. This CDR3 spans 16 amino acids. The V and J ends lost 4 bases and 5 bases, in that order; junction bases with no gene match: 12. DNA for the CDR3: TGTGCCAGCAGCCTTGGACAGGGTCGAGGTGGGACTGAAGCTTTCTTT. Its protein product is CASSLGQGRGGTEAFF.

There are many counts of this clonotype. The rearrangement uses TRBV20-1 and TRBJ1-2; D is unresolved. The CDR3 is 12 residues long. CDR1 and CDR2 (germline): DFQATT, SNEGSKA (reference sequence). The V and J ends lost 3 bases and 7 bases respectively, with 12 bases between them. The CDR3 sequence: CSASGHLFGYTF. The CDR3 region has the DNA TGCAGTGCTAGCGGGCATTTGTTTGGCTACACCTTC.

This clonotype was observed a few times. The J gene is TRBJ2-3, the V gene TRBV20-1, with a tentative D call TRBD1 (6 bases). The ends were cut back, 6 bases at V and 6 bases at J, with 10 bases in the middle. Looked up from germline, CDR1 is DFQATT and CDR2 is SNEGSKA (reference sequence). CDR3 length: 11 amino acids. The CDR3 bases are TGCAGTGCCCAGCAGGGGGATACGCAGTATTTT. This gives the protein CSAQQGDTQYF.

This clonotype was seen repeatedly, ten times or more. V gene TRBV7-3 combines with J gene TRBJ2-2; 8 bases are a match to TRBD2. The trim removed 2 bases at V and 6 bases at J, leaving 5 bases unmatched. This CDR3 comprises 15 residues. CDR1 is SGHTA and CDR2 is FQGTGA in the germline V gene. As DNA, the CDR3 is TGTGCCAGCAGCTTAGGGGCGGGGGGCCCCGGGGAGCTGTTTTTT. Translated: CASSLGAGGPGELFF.

This clonotype has ten or more counts. The V gene is TRBV20-1, the J gene TRBJ1-1; unclear D gene. Germline assignment: CDR1 DFQATT and CDR2 SNEGSKA (reference sequence). Trimming pared 5 bases from V and 5 bases from J, leaving 15 bases between. The CDR3 is made up of 13 amino acids. The CDR3 DNA reads TGCAGTGCTCCTAGGGCTACAAAGACTGAAGCTTTCTTT. As protein: CSAPRATKTEAFF.

This clonotype was observed many times. Written as DNA, the CDR3 is TGCGCCAGCAGCTTCGAACAGAATGGCTACACCTTC. This gives the protein CASSFEQNGYTF. The chain has TRBV5-1 and TRBJ1-2; D gene uncertain. Trimming shortened V by 2 bases and J by 6 bases, and 8 bases separated the two germline ends. The CDR3 has 12 residues. Germline CDR1 and CDR2: SGHRS and YFSETQ.

This clonotype was seen at least ten times. The gene calls are TRBV3-1 and TRBJ1-6, with D perhaps TRBD1 (5 bases). The germline CDR1 and CDR2 sequences are LGHDT and YNNKEL (reference sequence). The CDR3 totals 14 residues. V was clipped by 1 base and J by 8 bases, with 9 bases between them. DNA of the CDR3: TGTGCCAGCAGCCAAGTCGGGGGGGATTCACCCCTCCACTTT. It codes for CASSQVGGDSPLHF.

V gene TRBV5-1 combines with J gene TRBJ2-1, with D unresolved. CDR1 is SGHRS, CDR2 YFSETQ, per germline. CDR3 length: 14 amino acids. The V and J ends lost 0 bases and 5 bases respectively, with 9 bases between them. This CDR3 reads CASSLVSENNEQFF. The CDR3, as DNA: TGCGCCAGCAGCTTGGTTTCAGAAAACAATGAGCAGTTCTTC.

This clonotype was counted ten times or more. The chain is built from TRBV3-1 and TRBJ1-2, with 8 bases identical to TRBD1. V dropped 1 base and J dropped 9; count of bases not matched to a gene: 4. The CDR3 length is 13 residues. The germline V gene encodes CDR1 LGHDT and CDR2 YNNKEL (reference sequence). The CDR3, as DNA: TGTGCCAGCAGCCAAGTCGGACAGGGCCGCTACACCTTC. This codes for CASSQVGQGRYTF.

The chain couples TRBV6-5 to TRBJ2-7; D is perhaps TRBD1 or TRBD2 (6 bases each). CDR3 size: 15 residues. Germline V CDR1 and CDR2: MNHEY, SVGAGI. Trimming removed 6 bases from V and 6 bases from J, with 21 bases in between. The CDR3 nucleotides are TGTGCCAGCAGCCAAAGAGGGGGAGGTGGGCTCGAGCAGTACGTC. Protein sequence: CASSQRGGGGLEQYV.

This clonotype was seen at least ten times. The chain is built from TRBV10-1 and TRBJ2-3; maybe TRBD1 (6 bases). Per the germline V gene, CDR1 is WNHNN and CDR2 is SYGVQD (reference sequence). V lost 7 bases and J lost 1, with 9 bases in between. The CDR3 has 13 amino acids. The chain's CDR3 is CASKGQRTDTQYF. The CDR3 DNA reads as TGCGCCAGCAAAGGACAGCGCACAGATACGCAGTATTTT.